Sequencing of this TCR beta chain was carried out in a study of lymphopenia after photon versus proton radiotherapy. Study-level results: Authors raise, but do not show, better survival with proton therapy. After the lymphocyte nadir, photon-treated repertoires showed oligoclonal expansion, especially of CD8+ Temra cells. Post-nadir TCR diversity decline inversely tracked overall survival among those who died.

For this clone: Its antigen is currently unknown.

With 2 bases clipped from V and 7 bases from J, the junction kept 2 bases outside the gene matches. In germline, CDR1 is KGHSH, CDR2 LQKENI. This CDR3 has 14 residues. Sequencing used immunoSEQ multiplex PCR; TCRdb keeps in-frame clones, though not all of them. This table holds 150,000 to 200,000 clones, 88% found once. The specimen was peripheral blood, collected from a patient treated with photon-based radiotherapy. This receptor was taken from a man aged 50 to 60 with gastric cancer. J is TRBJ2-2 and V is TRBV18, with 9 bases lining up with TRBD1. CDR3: CASSPGTGIGELFF. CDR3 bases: TGTGCCAGCTCACCAGGGACAGGGATCGGGGAGCTGTTTTTT.